The clone carrying this T cell receptor (beta chain) was recorded many times. Time point: pre-sensitization, week 0. Indicated treatment: therapeutic diphenylcyclopropenone sensitization with weekly scalp DPC. Blood sampling occurred before each patch-test application. Every donor had alopecia and was 18 to 70 years old; all were suitable for DPC. The starting material, unfractionated whole blood, was used for total RNA extraction. A single record per CDR3 protein comes from TCRdb applying MiXCR to the RACE reads. Of 300,000 to 450,000 distinct CDR3 sequences listed, roughly 4.6% are singletons. These data come from a study of human T cells and chemical hapten exposure. The overall study: Researchers reported sensitizing an approximately 2 cm by approximately 2 cm upper inner arm skin site with 2% DPC.

Germline assignment: CDR1 DFQATT and CDR2 SNEGSKA (reference sequence). This CDR3 is built from 15 residues. V lost 5 bases and J lost 0, with 15 bases in between. The receptor was isolated from a woman between 50 and 59 years old with alopecia areata. Some clones in this sample may be carry-over from other donors' samples. Sequenced material: whole blood, taken in connection with sensitization to the hapten diphenylcyclopropenone (DPC). The V and J genes are TRBV20-1 and TRBJ2-3; tentative D call: TRBD1 (6 bases). The CDR3 loop reads CSAGSGTTSTDTQYF. The CDR3 nucleotides are TGCAGTGCTGGGTCCGGGACAACTAGCACAGATACGCAGTATTTT.